This entry describes one T cell receptor (beta chain). No antigen is known for it. These data belong to a study of CD8 T cells in ankylosing spondylitis. Libraries of TCR beta came from quantitative 5'-RACE with molecular barcodes. TCRdb fed the 5' RACE reads into MiXCR, producing one record per CDR3 protein. Seen here are roughly 100,000 distinct CDR3 sequences, 24% observed once, and the top ten hold approximately 13%. This CDR3 has 17 amino acids. CDR1 and CDR2 (germline): SGHKS, YYEKEE (reference sequence). The junction had 6 bases not matched to a gene; V was cut back by 0 bases and J by 5 bases. Study-level findings and limits: Some motif variants had been reported before (in reactive arthritis synovial fluid and blood). Characteristic, it appeared, of ankylosing spondylitis blood was a TCR beta motif of fewer than 10 highly homologous variants.

The chain uses TRBV5-5 and TRBJ2-1, with 12 bases aligning to TRBD2. This clonotype was obtained from a male donor with ankylosing spondylitis. Sequenced: synovial fluid, either unsorted or a sorted T cell fraction (not recorded which). CDR3 DNA sequence: TGTGCCAGCAGCTTGGCTAGCGGGAGGGAACCAGACAATGAGCAGTTCTTC. It is translated as CASSLASGREPDNEQFF.